The 25 T cell receptor beta chains reported below all come from one sample, sequenced in a study of shared clonotypes between healthy human individuals. The repertoire was sequenced with immunoSEQ multiplex PCR; TCRdb's copy has only in-frame clones and lacks some. The repertoire consists of 2 million to 2.5 million clones, with 90% to 96% occurring once and the leading ten covering about 0.13%. Sequenced sample: naive CD4+ T cells sorted from blood. The subset is: CD45RA+ positively selected. The origin of the receptors is a man between 18 and 29 years old in good health.

The chain has TRBV7-6 and TRBJ1-6; 11 nucleotides match TRBD1. The trim removed 6 bases at V and 4 bases at J, leaving 14 bases unmatched. The germline V gene encodes CDR1 SGHVS and CDR2 FNYEAQ. The CDR3 runs 19 residues. The CDR3 loop reads CASRSRPPGQGDYNSPLHF. In DNA form, the CDR3 reads TGTGCCAGCAGATCACGACCACCGGGACAGGGGGATTATAATTCACCCCTCCACTTT.

This chain joins TRBV5-1 and TRBJ2-7; D gene ambiguous. The germline V gene has CDR1 SGHRS and CDR2 YFSETQ. CDR3 length equals 14 residues. Trimming cost V 1 base and J 3 bases, with 11 bases left between them. The CDR3 coding sequence is TGCGCCAGCAGCTTGCCTGCCGAACACTACGAGCAGTACTTC. It specifies CASSLPAEHYEQYF. Using reference TRBV5-1 and TRBJ2-7 for the parts outside the CDR3, the full variable domain is KAGVTQTPRYLIKTRGQQVTLSCSPISGHRSVSWYQQTPGQGLQFLFEYFSETQRNKGNFPGRFSGRQFSNSRSEMNVSTLELGDSALYLCASSLPAEHYEQYFGPGTRLTVT.

The chain combines TRBV18 with TRBJ1-4, with D tentatively TRBD1 (6 bases). The V and J ends lost 6 bases and 4 bases respectively, with 12 bases between them. The V gene's germline CDR1 is KGHSH and CDR2 LQKENI. The CDR3 consists of 14 residues. The CDR3 sequence: CASSGGLVNEKLFF. The CDR3 region has the DNA TGTGCCAGCTCTGGGGGGCTGGTTAATGAAAAACTGTTTTTT.

This clone was seen a single time. The chain links TRBV10-3 to TRBJ2-1; D call uncertain. V was trimmed by 0 bases and J by 15 bases, leaving 9 bases between them. This CDR3 has 11 amino acids. Germline values: CDR1 ENHRY, CDR2 SYGVKD. The CDR3 nucleotides are TGTGCCATCAGTGAGTCAGGGCCCCCGTTCTTC. Amino acid sequence: CAISESGPPFF.

Here the CDR3 DNA reads TGTGCCAGCAGCTTACGCGGACTAGCCCTCACAGATACGCAGTATTTT. Amino acids: CASSLRGLALTDTQYF. J is TRBJ2-3 and V is TRBV7-9; TRBD2 aligns across 8 bases. The CDR3 has 16 residues. Per the germline V gene, CDR1 is SEHNR and CDR2 is FQNEAQ (reference sequence). The ends lost 2 bases at V and 2 bases at J; junction bases unmatched: 6.

J is TRBJ1-5 and V is TRBV6-1; possible D gene TRBD1, 5 bases. CDR3 length: 14 residues. Germline loops: CDR1 MNHNS, CDR2 SASEGT. The V end was cut by 5 bases, the J end by 4 bases, with 12 bases between. CDR3 nucleotide sequence: TGTGCCAGCAGTCAGGCAGGGCGGAATCAGCCCCAGCATTTT. Its protein product is CASSQAGRNQPQHF.

For this clone: This sample also contains other DNA sequences that code for the same CDR3. The rearrangement uses TRBV11-2 and TRBJ2-3; 10 bases agree with TRBD2. V gave up 3 bases and J gave up 0 bases; unmatched junction bases: 0. The CDR3 is 15 residues long. Germline V CDR1 and CDR2: SGHAT, FQNNGV. This CDR3 reads CASSFSGGSTDTQYF. The CDR3 DNA follows: TGTGCCAGCAGCTTTAGCGGGGGGAGCACAGATACGCAGTATTTT.

The chain recombines TRBV29-1 with TRBJ2-1, with TRBD2 as a possible D gene (6 bases). The ends were cut back, 7 bases at V and 7 bases at J, with 17 bases in the middle. CDR3 length: 13 amino acids. Germline assignment: CDR1 SQVTM and CDR2 ANQGSEA. CDR3 coding DNA: TGCAGCGCCCGGGACGGTGGGGGGAATGAGCAGTTCTTC. It yields the protein CSARDGGGNEQFF.

The V call is TRBV2, the J call TRBJ2-2; 7 bases agree with TRBD1. Unmatched junction bases numbered 6, after V lost 8 bases and J lost 0 bases. The CDR3 contains 15 residues. CDR1 and CDR2 (germline): SNHLY, FYNNEI. The CDR3 is CASGGQLSNTGELFF. The CDR3 DNA reads as TGTGCCAGCGGGGGACAGCTATCGAACACCGGGGAGCTGTTTTTT.

The chain couples TRBV18 to TRBJ2-1; TRBD2 aligns across 7 bases. CDR3 length: 16 amino acids. Germline lookup yields CDR1 KGHSH and CDR2 LQKENI. J was trimmed by 4 bases and V by 5 bases; bases with no gene match: 11. This chain's CDR3 is CASSSLTAGVYNEQFF. CDR3 nucleotide sequence: TGTGCCAGCTCATCCCTGACGGCGGGGGTGTACAATGAGCAGTTCTTC.

The CDR3 loop is CASRGFWTVNEKLFF. CDR3 in DNA: TGTGCAAGTCGCGGTTTTTGGACCGTAAATGAAAAACTGTTTTTT. This sequence joins TRBV12-2 and TRBJ1-4. TRBV12-2 is described as a pseudogene. The CDR3 is 15 residues long.

The chain recombines TRBV9 with TRBJ1-5, with 8 bases matching TRBD1. Germline CDR1 SGDLS, CDR2 YYNGEE. CDR3 size: 15 residues. V gave up 4 bases and J gave up 7 bases; unmatched junction bases: 10. CDR3 in DNA: TGTGCCAGCAGCCCCTCGGACAGGGCGGGACAGCCCCAGCATTTT. Protein: CASSPSDRAGQPQHF.

The chain links TRBV10-3 to TRBJ2-3; a possible D gene is TRBD1 (6 bases). V was trimmed by 3 bases and J by 1 base, leaving 11 bases between them. CDR3 length equals 15 residues. CDR1 is ENHRY and CDR2 is SYGVKD in the germline V gene. The CDR3 bases are TGTGCCATCAGTGATTGGGACACACGCACAGATACGCAGTATTTT. It specifies CAISDWDTRTDTQYF.

The gene calls are TRBV5-4 and TRBJ2-7; the D gene is possibly TRBD2 (6 bases). Germline CDR1 SGHNT, CDR2 YYREEE (reference sequence). The CDR3 spans 15 residues. V was cut by 4 bases and J by 5 bases, with 19 bases left in between. The CDR3 DNA reads TGTGCCAGCAGCCCCGCAGTGGGACTCCTCCACGAGCAGTACTTC. It translates to CASSPAVGLLHEQYF.

Turning to this clone: Other DNA sequences in the sample encode the same CDR3. The rearrangement links TRBV5-4 to TRBJ2-1, with TRBD2 identical over 11 bases. The CDR3 is 15 amino acids. The V gene's germline CDR1 is SGHNT and CDR2 YYREEE (reference sequence). Trimming cost V 4 bases and J 6 bases; bases outside gene matches: 6. The CDR3 bases are TGTGCCAGCAGCCACCTAGCGGGAGGCCCCAATGAGCAGTTCTTC. Translating it yields CASSHLAGGPNEQFF.

V and J are TRBV2 and TRBJ2-7; 9 positions agree with TRBD1. Germline CDR1 and CDR2: SNHLY and FYNNEI. V was pared by 6 bases and J by 4 bases, with 10 bases of the junction left unmatched. This CDR3 is built from 15 residues. CDR3 sequence (DNA): TGTGCCAGCAGCCCCTACGGACAGGGGCGGTACGAGCAGTACTTC. Its protein is CASSPYGQGRYEQYF.

This rearrangement joins TRBV5-1 to TRBJ1-1, with D perhaps TRBD1 (5 bases). The CDR3 is 14 residues long. Germline values: CDR1 SGHRS, CDR2 YFSETQ. Trimming left V 1 base short and J 1 base short, with 8 bases between. Here the CDR3 DNA reads TGCGCCAGCAGCTTGTCACAGGCGAACACTGAAGCTTTCTTT. Amino acid sequence: CASSLSQANTEAFF.

This clone was counted a single time. The chain links TRBV5-1 to TRBJ2-1; TRBD1 agrees at 7 bases. V gave up 0 bases and J gave up 3 bases; unmatched junction bases: 6. The germline V gene encodes CDR1 SGHRS and CDR2 YFSETQ. The CDR3 consists of 16 residues. CDR3 in DNA: TGCGCCAGCAGCTTGGACACCGGGACAGTCTACAATGAGCAGTTCTTC. Amino acid sequence: CASSLDTGTVYNEQFF.

This chain links TRBV11-1 with TRBJ2-7; D is possibly TRBD2 (5 bases). Germline-derived CDR1 and CDR2 are SGHAT and FQDESV (reference sequence). The CDR3 is 12 amino acids. The V end was cut by 4 bases, the J end by 9 bases, with 13 bases between. CDR3 residues: CASSSSGNGQYF. In DNA, the CDR3 is TGTGCCAGCAGCTCTTCCGGGAACGGGCAGTACTTC.

This chain connects TRBV28 to TRBJ1-4, with D perhaps TRBD1 (6 bases). This CDR3 comprises 15 residues. V lost 2 bases and J lost 6, with 13 bases in between. Germline assignment: CDR1 MDHEN and CDR2 SYDVKM. CDR3 loop: CASSLIGPGDEKLFF. CDR3 bases: TGTGCCAGCAGTTTAATAGGCCCAGGGGATGAAAAACTGTTTTTT.

The rearrangement joins TRBV9 to TRBJ2-3, with 14 bases matching TRBD2. CDR1 is SGDLS and CDR2 is YYNGEE in the germline V gene. The CDR3 length is 16 residues. V trimming: 2 bases; J trimming: 4 bases; junction bases outside the gene matches: 3. For the CDR3, the DNA is TGTGCCAGCAGCGTCGCGACTAGCGGGGGGGCAGATACGCAGTATTTT. Protein: CASSVATSGGADTQYF. The full variable domain, completed using reference TRBV9 and TRBJ2-3, is DSGVTQTPKHLITATGQRVTLRCSPRSGDLSVYWYQQSLDQGLQFLIQYYNGEERAKGNILERFSAQQFPDLHSELNLSSLELGDSALYFCASSVATSGGADTQYFGPGTRLTVL.

The V and J genes are TRBV21-1 and TRBJ1-3. TRBV21-1 is described as a pseudogene. The CDR3 loop spans 16 amino acids. The DNA for the CDR3 is TGTGCCAGCAGCCCGGGTAAAGTGGTACGAGTCGGCACCATATATTTT. It translates to CASSPGKVVRVGTIYF.

This clone was found a few times. The V call is TRBV18, the J call TRBJ2-7, with 8 positions matching TRBD1. Trimming took 3 bases from V and 0 from J; bases not matched to a gene: 4. Germline CDR1 and CDR2: KGHSH and LQKENI. The CDR3 loop spans 15 amino acids. The CDR3 loop reads CASSPGDRSSYEQYF. The CDR3, as DNA: TGTGCCAGCTCACCGGGGGACAGGAGCTCCTACGAGCAGTACTTC. Based on the CDR3 plus reference TRBV18 and TRBJ2-7, the full variable domain is NAGVMQNPRHLVRRRGQEARLRCSPMKGHSHVYWYRQLPEEGLKFMVYLQKENIIDESGMPKERFSAEFPKEGPSILRIQQVVRGDSAAYFCASSPGDRSSYEQYFGPGTRLTVT.

This clone was picked up one time. The chain carries TRBV21-1 and TRBJ2-7; TRBD1 is taken as the D call from the table, unchecked against the DNA. TRBV21-1 is a pseudogene segment. The CDR3 spans 13 residues. CDR3 in amino acids: CASSLRSGGEQYF. The CDR3 DNA reads TGTGCCAGCAGCTTACGGTCAGGGGGCGAGCAGTACTTC.

This chain uses TRBV5-6 with TRBJ2-5; perhaps TRBD2 as D (6 bases). The CDR3 loop spans 13 amino acids. Looked up from germline, CDR1 is SGHDT and CDR2 is YYEEEE. Trimming cost V 3 bases and J 3 bases, with 9 bases left between them. The CDR3 nucleotides are TGTGCCAGCAGCTGGGGGGTGGAAGAGACCCAGTACTTC. Protein: CASSWGVEETQYF.